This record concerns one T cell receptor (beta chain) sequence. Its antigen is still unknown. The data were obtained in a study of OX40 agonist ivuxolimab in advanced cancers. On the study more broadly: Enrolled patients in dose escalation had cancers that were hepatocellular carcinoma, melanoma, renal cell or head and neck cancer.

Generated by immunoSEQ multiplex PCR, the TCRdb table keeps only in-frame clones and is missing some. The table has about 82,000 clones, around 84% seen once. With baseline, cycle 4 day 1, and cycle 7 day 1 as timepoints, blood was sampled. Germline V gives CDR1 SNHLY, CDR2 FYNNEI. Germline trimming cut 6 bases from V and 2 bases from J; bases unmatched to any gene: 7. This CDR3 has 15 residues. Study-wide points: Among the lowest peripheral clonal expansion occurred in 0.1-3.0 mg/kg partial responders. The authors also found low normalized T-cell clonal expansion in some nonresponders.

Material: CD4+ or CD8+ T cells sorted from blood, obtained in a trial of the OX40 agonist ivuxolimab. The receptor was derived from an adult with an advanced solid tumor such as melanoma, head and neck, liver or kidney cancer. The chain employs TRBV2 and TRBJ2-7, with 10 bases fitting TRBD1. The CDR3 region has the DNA TGTGCCAGCAGCCACGACAGGGGGCCCACCTACGAGCAGTACTTC. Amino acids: CASSHDRGPTYEQYF.